Each of the 12 T cell receptor beta chains below was sequenced from the same sample in a study of blood T cell repertoires in COVID-19. Assay used: immunoSEQ multiplex PCR; TCRdb lists only in-frame clones, some missing. The table shows around 430,000 clones, with more than 70% occurring only once. Specimen: peripheral blood. Receptor source: a woman aged 50 to 60 with COVID-19, enrolled during active disease.

This clone appeared once. This chain uses TRBV7-3 with TRBJ2-2; 8 nucleotides agree with TRBD2. The CDR3 sequence is 13 residues long. Unmatched junction bases numbered 5, after V lost 1 base and J lost 13 bases. Germline V lookup: CDR1 SGHTA, CDR2 FQGTGA. The CDR3 reads CASSLSPGRGLFF. The CDR3 DNA is TGTGCCAGCAGCTTAAGTCCCGGGAGGGGGCTGTTTTTT.

The genes are TRBV5-1 and TRBJ2-1; 7 bases are a match to TRBD2. The J segment lost 4 bases and the V segment lost 0 bases, leaving 4 bases of the junction unmatched. The length of the CDR3 is 15 residues. Germline V gene sequence: CDR1 SGHRS, CDR2 YFSETQ. The CDR3 DNA reads as TGCGCCAGCAGCTTGGCCGGGGGAGGGTACAATGAGCAGTTCTTC. It is translated as CASSLAGGGYNEQFF. The complete variable domain, with remaining parts taken from reference TRBV5-1 and TRBJ2-1, reads KAGVTQTPRYLIKTRGQQVTLSCSPISGHRSVSWYQQTPGQGLQFLFEYFSETQRNKGNFPGRFSGRQFSNSRSEMNVSTLELGDSALYLCASSLAGGGYNEQFFGPGTRLTVL.

The J gene is TRBJ1-3, the V gene TRBV4-1, with TRBD1 matching over 9 bases. CDR1 and CDR2 from the germline V gene are MGHRA and YSYEKL. The CDR3 totals 15 residues. With V trimmed by 6 bases and J by 7 bases, 10 bases remained unmatched. The CDR3 DNA reads as TGCGCCAGCAGTGACACAGGGGGCCGTGGTAACACCATATATTTT. Translated, it gives CASSDTGGRGNTIYF.

This rearrangement joins TRBV5-6 to TRBJ1-1; TRBD1 aligns across 12 bases. Germline CDR1 SGHDT, CDR2 YYEEEE. The CDR3 contains 15 residues. The V segment lost 1 base and the J segment 7 bases; nucleotides outside the gene matches: 5. CDR3 region: CASSLLGTGGYEAFF. As DNA, the CDR3 is TGTGCCAGCAGCTTGTTAGGGACAGGGGGCTATGAAGCTTTCTTT.

V gene TRBV5-1 combines with J gene TRBJ1-4; the match to TRBD1 covers 8 bases. Germline V gene sequence: CDR1 SGHRS, CDR2 YFSETQ. This CDR3 spans 16 amino acids. V dropped 3 bases and J dropped 3; count of bases not matched to a gene: 7. The CDR3 nucleotides read TGCGCCAGCAGCTCAACCCCACAGGGGGCTAATGAAAAACTGTTTTTT. Translation gives CASSSTPQGANEKLFF.

The chain is built from TRBV19 and TRBJ1-2; D is ambiguous. V gave up 5 bases and J gave up 3 bases, with 13 bases separating them. The CDR3 is 14 residues long. Germline values: CDR1 LNHDA, CDR2 SQIVND (reference sequence). The CDR3 is CASSSRGVDYGYTF. CDR3 nucleotides: TGTGCCAGTAGTTCCCGGGGAGTTGACTATGGCTACACCTTC. The whole variable domain, remainder taken from reference TRBV19 and TRBJ1-2, is DGGITQSPKYLFRKEGQNVTLSCEQNLNHDAMYWYRQDPGQGLRLIYYSQIVNDFQKGDIAEGYSVSREKKESFPLTVTSAQKNPTAFYLCASSSRGVDYGYTFGSGTRLTVV.

This clone has just a few counts. The chain joins TRBV19 to TRBJ1-2, with 9 bases aligning to TRBD1. The length of the CDR3 is 17 residues. Germline lookup yields CDR1 LNHDA and CDR2 SQIVND (reference sequence). Trimming at V came to 5 bases and at J to 2 bases, leaving 12 bases not matched to a gene. CDR3 in amino acids: CASSSYQTGGSNYGYTF. CDR3 DNA sequence: TGTGCCAGTAGTTCCTACCAAACAGGGGGCTCAAACTATGGCTACACCTTC.

The V gene is TRBV21-1, the J gene TRBJ2-2; TRBD2, the table's D call, lacks a check against the DNA. TRBV21-1 corresponds to a pseudogene. The length of the CDR3 is 16 residues. The CDR3 DNA sequence: TGTGCCAGCAGCAACATCCCGGACTTATACACCGGGGAGCTGTTTTTT. Translation: CASSNIPDLYTGELFF.

The rearrangement uses TRBV6-1 and TRBJ1-6, with a possible D match to TRBD1 (5 bases). V lost 3 bases and J lost 13, with 10 bases in between. Germline V gives CDR1 MNHNS, CDR2 SASEGT. The CDR3 is made up of 12 amino acids. CDR3 coding DNA: TGTGCCAGCAGTGATTCAGGGTCCCCCCTCCACTTT. Its translation is CASSDSGSPLHF.

The genes are TRBV29-1 and TRBJ2-7; D might be TRBD1 (6 bases). In germline, CDR1 is SQVTM, CDR2 ANQGSEA. Trimming stripped 0 bases from V and 0 bases from J, with 12 bases between. The CDR3 extends over 15 amino acids. The CDR3 coding sequence is TGCAGCGTTGAAGACGAGGACAGTCCCTCCTACGAGCAGTACTTC. Its protein product is CSVEDEDSPSYEQYF.

The sample holds a few counts of this clone. The rearrangement joins TRBV5-6 to TRBJ1-4, with 10 bases fitting TRBD1. Trimming cost V 4 bases and J 8 bases; bases outside gene matches: 5. The CDR3 consists of 14 residues. Germline assignment: CDR1 SGHDT and CDR2 YYEEEE. The CDR3 DNA is TGTGCCAGCAGCCGACAGGGGGCGAAGGAAAAACTGTTTTTT. Encoded protein: CASSRQGAKEKLFF.

The chain employs TRBV5-4 and TRBJ2-1, with D possibly matching TRBD2 (5 bases). This CDR3 region has 12 residues. Trimming pared 0 bases from V and 9 bases from J, leaving 7 bases between. Germline values: CDR1 SGHNT, CDR2 YYREEE (reference sequence). CDR3 sequence reads: CASSLEGGEQFF. As DNA, the CDR3 is TGTGCCAGCAGCTTGGAAGGAGGTGAGCAGTTCTTC.